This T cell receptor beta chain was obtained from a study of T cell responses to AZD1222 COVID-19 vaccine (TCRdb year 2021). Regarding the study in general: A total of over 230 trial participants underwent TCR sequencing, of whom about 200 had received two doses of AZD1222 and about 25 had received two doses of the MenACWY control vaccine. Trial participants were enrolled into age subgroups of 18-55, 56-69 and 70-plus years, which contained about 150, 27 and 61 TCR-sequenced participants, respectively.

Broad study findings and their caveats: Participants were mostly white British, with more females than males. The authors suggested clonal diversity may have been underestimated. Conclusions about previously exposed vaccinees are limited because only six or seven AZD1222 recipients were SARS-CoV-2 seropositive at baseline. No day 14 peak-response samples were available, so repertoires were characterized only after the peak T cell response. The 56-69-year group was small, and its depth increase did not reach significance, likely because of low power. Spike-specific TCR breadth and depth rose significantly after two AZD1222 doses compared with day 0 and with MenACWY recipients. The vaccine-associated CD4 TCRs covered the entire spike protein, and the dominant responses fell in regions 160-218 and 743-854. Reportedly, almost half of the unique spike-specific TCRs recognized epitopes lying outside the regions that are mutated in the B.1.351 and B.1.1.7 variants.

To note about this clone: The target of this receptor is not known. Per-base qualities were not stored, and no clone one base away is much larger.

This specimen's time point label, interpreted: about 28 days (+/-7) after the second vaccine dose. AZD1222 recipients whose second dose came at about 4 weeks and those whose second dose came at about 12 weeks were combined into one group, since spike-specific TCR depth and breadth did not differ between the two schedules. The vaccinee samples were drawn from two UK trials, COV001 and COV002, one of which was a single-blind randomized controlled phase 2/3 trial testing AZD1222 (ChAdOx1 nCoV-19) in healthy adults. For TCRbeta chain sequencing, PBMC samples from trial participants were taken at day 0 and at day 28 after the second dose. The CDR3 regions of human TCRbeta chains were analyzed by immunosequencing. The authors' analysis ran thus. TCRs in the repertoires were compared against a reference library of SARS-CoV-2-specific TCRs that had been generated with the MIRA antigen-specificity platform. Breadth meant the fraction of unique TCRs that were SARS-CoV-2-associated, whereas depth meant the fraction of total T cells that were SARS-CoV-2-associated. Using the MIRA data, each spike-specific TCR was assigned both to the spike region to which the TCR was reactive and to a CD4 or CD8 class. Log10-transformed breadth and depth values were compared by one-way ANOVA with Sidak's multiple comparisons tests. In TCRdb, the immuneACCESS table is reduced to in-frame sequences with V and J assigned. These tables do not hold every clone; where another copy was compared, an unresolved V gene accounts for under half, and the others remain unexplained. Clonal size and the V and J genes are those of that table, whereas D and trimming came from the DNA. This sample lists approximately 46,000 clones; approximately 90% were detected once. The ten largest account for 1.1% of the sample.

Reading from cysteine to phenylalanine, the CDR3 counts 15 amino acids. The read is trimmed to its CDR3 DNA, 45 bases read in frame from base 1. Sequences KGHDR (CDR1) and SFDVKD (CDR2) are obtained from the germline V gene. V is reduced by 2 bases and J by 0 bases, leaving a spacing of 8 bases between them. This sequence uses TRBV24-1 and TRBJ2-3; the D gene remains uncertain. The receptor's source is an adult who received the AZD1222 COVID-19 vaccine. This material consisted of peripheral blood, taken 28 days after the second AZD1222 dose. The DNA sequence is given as TGTGCCACCAGTGATTCGACAAGTAGCACAGATACGCAGTATTTT. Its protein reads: CATSDSTSSTDTQYF.